Following are 10 T cell receptor beta chains from one sample sequenced in a study of beta chain features in type 1 diabetes. Their antigen targets remain unknown. Study conclusions and caveats: Shorter TCRB CDR3s, moderately but significantly so, were found in Type 1 diabetes patients in all four CD4+ subsets.

The whole isolated RNA underwent reverse transcription, so sequencing captured expressed TCRB transcripts. TCRdb keeps only in-frame clones here, not all; method: immunoSEQ multiplex PCR. Of approximately 600,000 clones in the sample, around 11% were seen once. The sample comprised naive CD4+ T cells from blood. Every receptor here comes from a man younger than 40 with type 1 diabetes.

The chain couples TRBV7-2 to TRBJ2-1; tentatively, D is TRBD2 (6 bases). The length of the CDR3 is 14 residues. Germline loops: CDR1 SGHTA, CDR2 FQGNSA. V shed 7 bases and J shed 7 bases, with 17 bases lying between them. CDR3 protein: CASTGTAHPNEQFF. The CDR3 nucleotides are TGTGCCAGCACCGGGACTGCCCACCCTAATGAGCAGTTCTTC.

The chain joins TRBV7-9 to TRBJ2-5, with D unresolved. V lost 1 base and J 5 bases, leaving 17 bases between the germline ends. From germline, CDR1 is SEHNR and CDR2 FQNEAQ (reference sequence). The length of the CDR3 is 16 residues. CDR3 protein: CASSLESLGSRETQYF. The CDR3 DNA sequence: TGTGCCAGCAGCTTAGAATCGTTGGGGTCCCGGGAGACCCAGTACTTC.

J is TRBJ2-3 and V is TRBV5-4, with D tentatively TRBD1 or TRBD2 (5 bases each). Trimming shortened V by 0 bases and J by 4 bases, and 9 bases separated the two germline ends. This CDR3 contains 14 residues. CDR1 is SGHNT and CDR2 is YYREEE in the germline V gene (reference sequence). CDR3 protein: CASSLGQGPDTQYF. In nucleotides, the CDR3 is TGTGCCAGCAGCTTGGGTCAGGGACCAGATACGCAGTATTTT.

V is TRBV7-9 and J is TRBJ1-2; D is unclear. Trimming took 0 bases from V and 6 from J, leaving 14 bases between them. CDR1 and CDR2 from the germline V gene are SEHNR and FQNEAQ (reference sequence). The CDR3 is made up of 15 amino acids. The CDR3 loop is CASSLADPGTNGYTF. The CDR3 coding sequence is TGTGCCAGCAGCTTAGCGGACCCGGGAACAAATGGCTACACCTTC.

This clone occurred a few times. The V and J genes are TRBV28 and TRBJ1-5; D gene uncertain. This CDR3 spans 19 amino acids. The V gene lost 6 bases and the J gene lost 1 base, with 25 bases spanning the gap. Per the germline V gene, CDR1 is MDHEN and CDR2 is SYDVKM. CDR3 coding DNA: TGTGCCAGCAGCCCCCGGTGGAGGGCCCCTGAAAGGAGCAATCAGCCCCAGCATTTT. The encoded protein is CASSPRWRAPERSNQPQHF.

The chain combines TRBV13 with TRBJ2-1, with D perhaps TRBD2 (5 bases). The CDR3 covers 16 residues. Germline V gene sequence: CDR1 PRHDT, CDR2 FYEKMQ (reference sequence). V lost 5 bases and J lost 4, with 18 bases in between. CDR3 loop: CASSVPTGMRYNEQFF. CDR3 nucleotides: TGTGCCAGCAGCGTCCCTACGGGAATGAGGTACAATGAGCAGTTCTTC.

The chain joins TRBV4-3 to TRBJ2-7; 7 bases agree with TRBD1. The germline V gene has CDR1 LGHNA and CDR2 YSLEER. The CDR3 runs to 15 residues. After removal of 4 bases from V and 3 bases from J, the junction contained 9 bases not matched to a gene. CDR3 protein: CASSLRTGLFYEQYF. The CDR3 DNA is TGCGCCAGCAGCCTTAGGACAGGCCTATTCTACGAGCAGTACTTC.

This sequence joins TRBV7-3 and TRBJ2-5; TRBD2 matches at 9 bases. Germline V CDR1 and CDR2: SGHTA, FQGTGA. V lost 6 bases to trimming and J lost 5 bases; unmatched junction nucleotides: 7. This CDR3 comprises 14 residues. CDR3 sequence (DNA): TGTGCCAGCAGGAACGGACTAGCGTGGGAGACCCAGTACTTC. Protein sequence: CASRNGLAWETQYF.

V usage is TRBV14 and J usage is TRBJ1-2; D call uncertain. Between the trimmed V and J ends, which lost 4 bases and 4 bases, there was a span of 13 bases. This CDR3 has 14 residues. CDR1 is SGHDN, CDR2 FVKESK, per germline. The CDR3 sequence is CASSLSEARYGYTF. The CDR3 bases are TGTGCCAGCAGCCTCTCTGAAGCGCGCTATGGCTACACCTTC.

This clone was seen a few times. The chain recombines TRBV5-1 with TRBJ2-2; a possible D gene is TRBD1 (6 bases). Deletions cut 7 bases from V and 1 base from J, with 11 bases between. The CDR3 loop spans 14 amino acids. Germline V lookup: CDR1 SGHRS, CDR2 YFSETQ. This chain's CDR3 is CASARTENTGELFF. Written as DNA, the CDR3 is TGCGCCAGCGCACGGACAGAGAACACCGGGGAGCTGTTTTTT.